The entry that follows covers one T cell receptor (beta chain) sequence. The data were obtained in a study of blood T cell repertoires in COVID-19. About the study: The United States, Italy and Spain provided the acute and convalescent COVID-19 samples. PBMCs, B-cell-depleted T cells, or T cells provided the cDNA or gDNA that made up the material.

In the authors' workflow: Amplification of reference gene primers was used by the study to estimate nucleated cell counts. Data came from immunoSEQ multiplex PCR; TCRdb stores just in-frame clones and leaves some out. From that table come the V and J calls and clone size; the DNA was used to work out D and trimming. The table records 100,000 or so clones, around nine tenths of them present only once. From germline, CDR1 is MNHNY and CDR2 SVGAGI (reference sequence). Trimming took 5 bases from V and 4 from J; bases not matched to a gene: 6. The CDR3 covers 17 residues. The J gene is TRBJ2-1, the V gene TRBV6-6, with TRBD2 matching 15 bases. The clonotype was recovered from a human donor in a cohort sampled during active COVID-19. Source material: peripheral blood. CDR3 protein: CASSLGLAGGPYNEQFF. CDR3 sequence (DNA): TGTGCCAGCAGTCTAGGACTAGCGGGAGGGCCATACAATGAGCAGTTCTTC.